This entry lists 8 T cell receptor beta chains sequenced from one sample in a study of cytomegalovirus exposure and HLA in healthy donors. It was with 60 Vbeta and 13 Jbeta primers that the PCR ran. Assay used: immunoSEQ multiplex PCR; TCRdb lists only in-frame clones, some missing. The table shows 95,000 to 110,000 clones, with 10% occurring only once. Sequencing used PBMCs. These receptors originate from a man aged 35-49 years in good health and CMV-seropositive.

This clone was detected only a few times. The CDR3 nucleotides read TGTGCCAGCAGTTTTGGTCCTACGGGCAATGAGCAGTTCTTC. Its protein product is CASSFGPTGNEQFF. V usage is TRBV27 and J usage is TRBJ2-1; D uncertain. V lost 3 bases to trimming and J lost 6 bases, with 12 bases between them. CDR3 length equals 14 residues. Germline CDR1 reads MNHEY; CDR2 reads SMNVEV (reference sequence).

This clone has only a few counts. CDR3 amino acids: CAWRSLASQETQYF. As DNA, the CDR3 is TGTGCCTGGAGAAGTCTAGCGAGCCAAGAGACCCAGTACTTC. The chain has TRBV30 and TRBJ2-5; D is possibly TRBD2 (6 bases). The length of the CDR3 is 14 residues. CDR1 is GTSNPN, CDR2 SVGIG, per germline (reference sequence). V lost 3 bases and J 1 base, leaving 12 bases between the germline ends. The variable domain in full, with the rest retrieved from reference TRBV30 and TRBJ2-5, is SQTIHQWPATLVQPVGSPLSLECTVEGTSNPNLYWYRQAAGRGLQLLFYSVGIGQISSEVPQNLSASRPQDRQFILSSKKLLLSDSGFYLCAWRSLASQETQYFGPGTRLLVL.

The chain has TRBV4-2 and TRBJ2-3; 11 positions agree with TRBD2. CDR1 and CDR2 from the germline V gene are LGHNA and YNFKEQ. V dropped 4 bases and J dropped 0; count of bases not matched to a gene: 3. CDR3 length equals 16 residues. The CDR3 loop is CASSLRTSGSTDTQYF. The CDR3 DNA reads as TGTGCCAGCAGCCTACGGACTAGCGGGAGCACAGATACGCAGTATTTT.

This clone has more than one count but fewer than ten. The gene calls are TRBV6-5 and TRBJ2-1; TRBD2 matches at 10 bases. Germline trimming cut 4 bases from V and 2 bases from J; bases unmatched to any gene: 5. Germline V lookup: CDR1 MNHEY, CDR2 SVGAGI. The CDR3 runs 16 residues. The CDR3 reads CASSWTSGGAYNEQFF. The CDR3 bases are TGTGCCAGCAGTTGGACTAGCGGTGGTGCCTACAATGAGCAGTTCTTC.

This sequence joins TRBV13 and TRBJ2-1; tentative D call: TRBD2 (5 bases). The germline gives CDR1 PRHDT, CDR2 FYEKMQ (reference sequence). The CDR3 runs 14 residues. Trimming removed 5 bases from V and 15 bases from J, with 23 bases in between. CDR3 amino acids: CASSPRNPGFRLFF. The CDR3 bases are TGTGCCAGCAGCCCGCGCAACCCGGGATTTAGGCTGTTCTTC.

This clone was seen a handful of times. The chain links TRBV14 to TRBJ1-2; TRBD1 matches 7 bases. The CDR3 is made up of 15 amino acids. Germline V CDR1 and CDR2: SGHDN, FVKESK. The V and J ends lost 4 bases and 5 bases, in that order; junction bases with no gene match: 10. The CDR3 loop reads CASSPRTGVSYGYTF. The CDR3 nucleotides read TGTGCCAGCAGCCCAAGAACAGGGGTTTCGTATGGCTACACCTTC. Looking up the rest from reference TRBV14 and TRBJ1-2 gives the full variable domain: EAGVTQFPSHSVIEKGQTVTLRCDPISGHDNLYWYRRVMGKEIKFLLHFVKESKQDESGMPNNRFLAERTGGTYSTLKVQPAELEDSGVYFCASSPRTGVSYGYTFGSGTRLTVV.

The sample holds a few counts of this clone. This chain uses TRBV7-2 with TRBJ1-5; TRBD1 is a possible D gene (6 bases). The germline CDR1 and CDR2 sequences are SGHTA and FQGNSA. This CDR3 comprises 13 residues. Trimming stripped 5 bases from V and 6 bases from J, with 11 bases between. CDR3 DNA sequence: TGTGCCAGCAGCCCTCAGGGGAGTCAGCCCCAGCATTTT. This gives the protein CASSPQGSQPQHF.

The J gene is TRBJ2-3, the V gene TRBV7-9, with a possible D match to TRBD1 (5 bases). This CDR3 is 16 amino acids long. V dropped 1 base and J dropped 1 base, with 12 bases sitting between them. Germline V CDR1 and CDR2: SEHNR, FQNEAQ (reference sequence). The CDR3 DNA follows: TGTGCCAGCAGCTTAGGCCTAGGGGTCCGCACAGATACGCAGTATTTT. Translating gives CASSLGLGVRTDTQYF.